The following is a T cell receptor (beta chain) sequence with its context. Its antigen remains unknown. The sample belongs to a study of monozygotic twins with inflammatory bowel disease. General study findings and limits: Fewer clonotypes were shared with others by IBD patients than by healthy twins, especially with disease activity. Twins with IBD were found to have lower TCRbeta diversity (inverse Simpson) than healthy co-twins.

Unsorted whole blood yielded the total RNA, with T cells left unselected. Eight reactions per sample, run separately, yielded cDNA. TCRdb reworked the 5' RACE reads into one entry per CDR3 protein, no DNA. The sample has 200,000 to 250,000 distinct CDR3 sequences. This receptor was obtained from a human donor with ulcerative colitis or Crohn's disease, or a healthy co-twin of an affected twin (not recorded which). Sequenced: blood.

CDR3 protein: CASSLGQVNTGELFF. The chain couples TRBV7-2 to TRBJ2-2; TCRdb designates TRBD1, a call that cannot be tested without DNA. This CDR3 region has 15 residues. The V gene's germline CDR1 is SGHTA and CDR2 FQGNSA.